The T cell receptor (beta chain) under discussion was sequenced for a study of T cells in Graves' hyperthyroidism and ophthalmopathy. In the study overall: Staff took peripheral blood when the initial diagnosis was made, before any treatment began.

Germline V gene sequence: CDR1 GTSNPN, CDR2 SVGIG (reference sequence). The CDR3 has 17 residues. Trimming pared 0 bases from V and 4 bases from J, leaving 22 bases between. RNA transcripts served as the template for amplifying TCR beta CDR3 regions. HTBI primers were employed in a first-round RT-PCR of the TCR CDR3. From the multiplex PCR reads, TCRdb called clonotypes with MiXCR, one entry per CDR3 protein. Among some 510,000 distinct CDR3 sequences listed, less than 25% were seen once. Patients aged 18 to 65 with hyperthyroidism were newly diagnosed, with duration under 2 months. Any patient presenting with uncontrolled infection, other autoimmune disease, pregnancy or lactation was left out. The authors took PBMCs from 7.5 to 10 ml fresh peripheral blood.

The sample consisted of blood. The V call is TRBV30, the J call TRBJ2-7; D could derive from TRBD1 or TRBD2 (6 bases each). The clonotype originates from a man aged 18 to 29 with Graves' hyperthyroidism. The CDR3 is CAWSVLVTVRGGYEQYF. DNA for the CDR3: TGTGCCTGGAGTGTACTGGTGACTGTCAGGGGAGGATACGAGCAGTACTTC.